The 4 T cell receptor beta chains in this list originate from one sample, sequenced in a study of Ad26.COV2.S vaccination and SARS-CoV-2 variants. Treatment indicated: around 19 received Ad26.COV2.S at low or high dose, single or two shots; about 5 received placebo; per-sample allocation not given. The samples date from day 63 after the first vaccine or placebo injection. The assay was immunoSEQ multiplex PCR, and TCRdb's table has in-frame clones only and misses some. In the table there are 350,000 to 400,000 clones, 89% of which are singletons. Sequenced here: peripheral blood, sampled in a trial of Ad26.COV2.S vaccine versus placebo. All receptors come from a person aged 18 to 65 who received the Ad26.COV2.S COVID-19 vaccine or a placebo.

The rearrangement joins TRBV9 to TRBJ1-4; maybe TRBD1 (5 bases). Trimming took off 5 bases at V and 8 bases at J, with 16 bases between the two ends. The CDR3 extends over 14 amino acids. Germline V CDR1 and CDR2: SGDLS, YYNGEE. Here the CDR3 reads CASSALAREEKLFF. CDR3 coding DNA: TGTGCCAGCAGTGCACTCGCCAGGGAGGAAAAACTGTTTTTT.

This chain uses TRBV4-2 with TRBJ2-1, with a weak D call TRBD2 (6 bases). Germline assignment: CDR1 LGHNA and CDR2 YNFKEQ. The CDR3 has 15 residues. Trimming removed 4 bases at V and 8 bases at J, with 18 bases between. CDR3 amino acids: CASSPSVLGSYEQFF. Here the CDR3 DNA reads TGTGCCAGCAGCCCATCGGTCCTCGGGAGCTATGAGCAGTTCTTC.

This chain uses TRBV29-1 with TRBJ1-2; a weak D match, TRBD1 (5 bases). V gave up 1 base and J gave up 1 base, with 7 bases separating them. CDR1 SQVTM and CDR2 ANQGSEA come from the germline V gene. This CDR3 is built from 13 residues. CDR3 region: CSVEGGVNYGYTF. The CDR3 nucleotides read TGCAGCGTTGAAGGGGGGGTTAACTATGGCTACACCTTC.

This rearrangement joins TRBV3-1 (or the pseudogene TRBV3-2) to TRBJ2-5; 7 bases fit TRBD1. The germline V gene encodes CDR1 LGHDT and CDR2 YNNKEL (reference sequence). V gave up 2 bases and J gave up 5 bases; unmatched junction bases: 11. CDR3 length: 16 residues. The CDR3 DNA reads as TGTGCCAGCAGCCAACTTCGACAGGGCAAAGCGGAGACCCAGTACTTC. Residues: CASSQLRQGKAETQYF.